A single sample is the source of the 28 T cell receptor beta chains below, sequenced in a study of tumor and adjacent non-tumor tissue in lung cancer. TCRbeta libraries were built with three rounds of nested PCR, modified from ARM-PCR. TCRdb reprocessed the multiplex PCR reads with MiXCR, giving one entry per CDR3 protein. This repertoire shows 120,000 to 150,000 distinct CDR3 sequences, about 71% found once; its top ten account for roughly 18%. No cell sorting was done before RNA was extracted from the tissue. Input material: lung tumor tissue. These receptors all come from a man in his fifties or sixties with small cell lung cancer.

Ten or more counts support this clonotype. The chain couples TRBV11-1 to TRBJ2-7; no firm D call. With 1 base removed from V and 0 bases from J, the gap between germline ends came to 7 bases. Per the germline V gene, CDR1 is SGHAT and CDR2 is FQDESV (reference sequence). There are 14 residues in the CDR3. CDR3 amino acids: CASSLVRSSYEQYV. The CDR3 bases are TGTGCCAGCAGCTTAGTACGGAGCTCCTACGAGCAGTACGTC.

With respect to this clonotype: This could be a read error, since a much larger clone is one nucleotide away. CDR3 residues: CSANRAVGQVIKEQYF. DNA of the CDR3: TGCAGTGCTAACAGGGCCGTCGGACAAGTCATCAAAGAGCAGTACTTC. The V call is TRBV20-1, the J call TRBJ2-7; D is possibly TRBD1 (6 bases). Trimming took 4 bases from V and 7 from J, leaving 26 bases between them. Germline-derived CDR1 and CDR2 are DFQATT and SNEGSKA (reference sequence). This CDR3 comprises 16 residues.

This clonotype appeared many times. The genes are TRBV6-5 and TRBJ1-1, with 7 positions matching TRBD1. Germline trimming cut 6 bases from V and 0 bases from J; bases unmatched to any gene: 7. Germline-derived CDR1 and CDR2 are MNHEY and SVGAGI. The CDR3 is made up of 15 amino acids. In nucleotides, the CDR3 is TGTGCCAGCAGAACGACCGGGACAGTGAACACTGAAGCTTTCTTT. Translating it yields CASRTTGTVNTEAFF.

This chain uses TRBV29-1 with TRBJ2-7; tentative D call: TRBD1 (6 bases). Germline lookup yields CDR1 SQVTM and CDR2 ANQGSEA. CDR3 length equals 12 residues. The V gene lost 5 bases and the J gene lost 5 bases, with 13 bases spanning the gap. The CDR3 region is CSVTRDNNEQYF. CDR3 DNA: TGCAGCGTTACCCGGGACAACAACGAGCAGTACTTC.

This clonotype was seen only a few times. This may come from a read error, since a much larger clone is one base off. The chain employs TRBV11-1 and TRBJ2-2, with 7 nucleotides matching TRBD2. The germline CDR1 and CDR2 sequences are SGHAT and FQDESV (reference sequence). The length of the CDR3 is 14 residues. For the CDR3, the DNA is TGTGCCAGCAGCGGGGAGGGGTACACCGGGGAGCTGCTTTTT. It specifies CASSGEGYTGELLF.

To note about this clonotype: This may be a read error: a much more frequent sequence differs by one nucleotide. The J gene is TRBJ1-5, the V gene TRBV28; the match to TRBD1 covers 9 bases. The germline V gene encodes CDR1 MDHEN and CDR2 SYDVKM. The CDR3 is made up of 15 amino acids. CDR3: CASSSWTGAYQPRHF. Here the CDR3 DNA reads TGTGCCAGCAGTTCCTGGACAGGGGCCTACCAGCCCCGGCATTTT. Drawing the rest from reference TRBV28 and TRBJ1-5, the complete variable domain is DVKVTQSSRYLVKRTGEKVFLECVQDMDHENMFWYRQDPGLGLRLIYFSYDVKMKEKGDIPEGYSVSREKKERFSLILESASTNQTSMYLCASSSWTGAYQPRHFGDGTRLSIL.

About this clonotype: An end of the junction does not agree with germline; a read error may underlie this. The J gene is TRBJ1-1, the V gene TRBV6-6, with D unresolved. There are 13 residues in the CDR3. Germline values: CDR1 MNHNY, CDR2 SVGAGI (reference sequence). DNA for the CDR3: TGTGTCAGCAAGAAAATGCGGGACACTGAAGCTTTCTTT. It translates to CVSKKMRDTEAFF.

This clonotype appeared once. An end of the junction does not agree with germline; a read error may underlie this. The V call is TRBV6-2 or TRBV6-3, the J call TRBJ2-7, with D perhaps being TRBD1 or TRBD2 (7 bases each). Looked up from germline, CDR1 is MNHEY and CDR2 is SVGEGT. The CDR3 runs to 15 residues. CDR3 DNA sequence: TGTGCAAGCAGAGCCTCCCCAGGGGGGGTCTACGAGCAGTACTTC. Amino acid sequence: CASRASPGGVYEQYF.

In this sample, this clonotype turned up once. This may arise from a read error, as a much more abundant clone is one base away. The CDR3 DNA sequence: TGTGCCAACAGTGTCCCAGGACAGGGCAAACCTTATGGCTACACCTTC. Translated: CANSVPGQGKPYGYTF. The genes are TRBV28 and TRBJ1-2, with 8 bases fitting TRBD1. Germline loops: CDR1 MDHEN, CDR2 SYDVKM. The CDR3 covers 16 residues.

This clonotype has more than one count but fewer than ten. A junction boundary mismatches the germline segment, possibly from a read error. V gene TRBV7-9 combines with J gene TRBJ2-3; TRBD1 matches at 10 bases. This CDR3 comprises 14 residues. CDR1 and CDR2 (germline): SEHNR, FQNEAQ (reference sequence). This CDR3 reads CASSLTLDRGRRHF. The DNA for the CDR3 is TGTGCCAGCAGCTTAACCCTAGACAGGGGGCGCAGGCATTTT.

This chain joins TRBV29-1 and TRBJ2-1, with 9 bases lining up with TRBD1. The CDR3 consists of 14 residues. With 7 bases clipped from V and 6 bases from J, the junction kept 10 bases outside the gene matches. Germline V gene sequence: CDR1 SQVTM, CDR2 ANQGSEA. The CDR3 spells CSAPGQGIINEQFF. In nucleotides, the CDR3 is TGCAGCGCGCCCGGACAGGGGATAATCAATGAGCAGTTCTTC.

Comment on this clonotype: At one end, the junction sequence differs from germline, possibly due to a read error. The J gene is TRBJ2-5, the V gene TRBV12-3 or TRBV12-4, with D uncertain. The CDR3 length is 15 residues. CDR3 region: CAISLGRVVGETQYF. CDR3 DNA: TGTGCCATCAGTCTCGGTCGTGTAGTCGGGGAGACCCAGTACTTC.

This chain joins TRBV29-1 and TRBJ2-5; D is undetermined. Trimming shortened V by 4 bases and J by 5 bases, and 17 bases separated the two germline ends. Germline CDR1 and CDR2: SQVTM and ANQGSEA. CDR3 size: 14 residues. The CDR3 sequence is CSVGAVTRTETQYF. As DNA, the CDR3 is TGCAGCGTTGGAGCCGTGACCCGAACGGAGACCCAGTACTTC. The full variable domain, with the rest looked up from reference TRBV29-1 and TRBJ2-5, is SAVISQKPSRDICQRGTSLTIQCQVDSQVTMMFWYRQQPGQSLTLIATANQGSEATYESGFVIDKFPISRPNLTFSTLTVSNMSPEDSSIYLCSVGAVTRTETQYFGPGTRLLVL.

Turning to this clonotype: One junction end disagrees with the germline gene, perhaps due to a read error. This chain links TRBV20-1 with TRBJ2-3; D is undetermined. CDR1 and CDR2 (germline): DFQATT, SNEGSKA (reference sequence). This CDR3 comprises 12 residues. The CDR3 DNA reads as TGCAGTGCGGCCCTCCGCACAGATACGCAGTATTTC. Amino acids: CSAALRTDTQYF.

V usage is TRBV12-3 or TRBV12-4 and J usage is TRBJ1-1; 8 bases match TRBD1. With V trimmed by 7 bases and J by 6 bases, 10 bases remained unmatched. CDR3 length: 14 residues. As DNA, the CDR3 is TGTGCCAGCATGGTTGGACTGACAGGGGCTGAAGCTTTCTTT. Translation: CASMVGLTGAEAFF.

This clonotype was recorded at least ten times. V and J are TRBV29-1 and TRBJ2-3; D call uncertain. The CDR3 runs 13 residues. Germline V gives CDR1 SQVTM, CDR2 ANQGSEA. The V end was cut by 3 bases, the J end by 2 bases, with 9 bases between. Written as DNA, the CDR3 is TGCAGCGTTGATGCCGCGGTCACAGATACGCAGTATTTT. It yields the protein CSVDAAVTDTQYF.

The chain couples TRBV6-5 to TRBJ1-6, with D possibly matching TRBD1 (6 bases). V was clipped by 10 bases and J by 9 bases, with 19 bases between them. CDR1 and CDR2 from the germline V gene are MNHEY and SVGAGI. The CDR3 consists of 14 residues. In DNA form, the CDR3 reads TGTGCCAACAAGTTAATAGGAGGGGGTTCACCCCTCCACTTT. This sequence encodes CANKLIGGGSPLHF.

The J gene is TRBJ1-6, the V gene TRBV6-5; 8 nucleotides match TRBD1. The V gene's germline CDR1 is MNHEY and CDR2 SVGAGI. V lost 2 bases, J lost 10 bases, and 7 bases stayed unmatched. This CDR3 comprises 15 residues. The CDR3 spells CASSYGGQAGSPLHF. DNA of the CDR3: TGTGCCAGCAGTTACGGGGGACAGGCCGGCTCACCCCTCCACTTT.

This clonotype was counted only a few times. A read error may explain this, as a much larger clone is one base away. The chain employs TRBV11-2 and TRBJ2-5, with D tentatively TRBD2 (7 bases). Germline V gives CDR1 SGHAT, CDR2 FQNNGV. The CDR3 is made up of 17 amino acids. The CDR3 DNA sequence: TGTGTCAGCAGCCGCCGAGGAGGCGGGGGCTACCAAGAGACCCAGTACTTC. Its translation is CVSSRRGGGGYQETQYF.

V usage is TRBV7-3 and J usage is TRBJ2-7, with unresolved D. Trimming removed 2 bases at V and 5 bases at J, with 10 bases between. This CDR3 has 13 amino acids. Germline values: CDR1 SGHTA, CDR2 FQGTGA. The CDR3 DNA reads TGTGCCAGCAGCTTAGGCCCCTATAACGAGCAGTACGTC. It codes for CASSLGPYNEQYV.

About this clonotype itself: Germline is not matched at one junction end, which may reflect a read error. The chain uses TRBV5-1 and TRBJ1-2; D is undetermined. CDR3 length: 15 residues. Germline CDR1 and CDR2: SGHRS and YFSETQ. The CDR3 loop is CANSLAASGNYGYTF. Written as DNA, the CDR3 is TGCGCCAACAGCTTGGCCGCTTCTGGAAACTATGGCTACACCTTC. Looking up the rest from reference TRBV5-1 and TRBJ1-2 gives the full variable domain: KAGVTQTPRYLIKTRGQQVTLSCSPISGHRSVSWYQQTPGQGLQFLFEYFSETQRNKGNFPGRFSGRQFSNSRSEMNVSTLELGDSALYLCANSLAASGNYGYTFGSGTRLTVV.

This clonotype was picked up one time. The V call is TRBV7-3, the J call TRBJ2-3; D is perhaps TRBD1 (6 bases). Per the germline V gene, CDR1 is SGHTA and CDR2 is FQGTGA. Deletions cut 4 bases from V and 0 bases from J, with 14 bases between. There are 16 residues in the CDR3. The CDR3 bases are TGTGCCAGCAGCTCACAGGGAGCATTGAGCACAGATACGCAGTATTTT. This sequence encodes CASSSQGALSTDTQYF.

Regarding this clonotype: This could be a read error, since a much larger clone is one nucleotide away. This chain links TRBV5-1 with TRBJ2-3, with a possible D match to TRBD2 (6 bases). This CDR3 has 14 amino acids. Germline loops: CDR1 SGHRS, CDR2 YFSETQ. The chain's CDR3 is CAGSTGARSNTQYF. CDR3 bases: TGCGCCGGCAGCACGGGAGCAAGGTCTAATACGCAGTATTTT.

For this clonotype: The junction shows a germline mismatch at one end, possibly a read error. The chain uses TRBV6-6 and TRBJ2-2; D is perhaps TRBD2 (5 bases). The CDR3 is made up of 13 amino acids. Germline values: CDR1 MNHNY, CDR2 SVGAGI (reference sequence). The CDR3 protein is CACSSSNTGEPFF. CDR3 nucleotides: TGTGCCTGCAGTTCTTCGAACACCGGGGAGCCGTTTTTT.

The chain combines TRBV7-9 with TRBJ1-5; D gene uncertain. This CDR3 spans 13 amino acids. Germline assignment: CDR1 SEHNR and CDR2 FQNEAQ (reference sequence). The germline V and J ends were trimmed by 8 bases and 5 bases, with 13 bases remaining between them. CDR3: CASAGEEYQPQHF. The CDR3 nucleotides read TGTGCCAGCGCAGGAGAGGAGTATCAGCCCCAGCATTTT.

This clonotype showed up just once. The chain links TRBV11-3 to TRBJ2-1; 8 nucleotides line up with TRBD2. V gave up 6 bases and J gave up 2 bases; unmatched junction bases: 6. The germline V gene has CDR1 SGHNT and CDR2 YENEEA. There are 15 residues in the CDR3. CDR3 in amino acids: CASRLTGRAYNEQFF. The CDR3 DNA follows: TGTGCCAGCAGACTAACCGGGAGGGCCTACAATGAGCAGTTCTTC.

Note on this clonotype: The conserved final phenylalanine or tryptophan is absent from the CDR3, which likely points to a read error. CDR3 in amino acids: CASSAQSFAEQYC. CDR3 sequence (DNA): TGTGCCAGCAGTGCCCAATCTTTCGCCGAACAGTACTGC. The V and J genes are TRBV6-6 and TRBJ2-7; D not resolved. CDR1 and CDR2 from the germline V gene are MNHNY and SVGAGI (reference sequence). The CDR3 is 13 amino acids. Trimming took 5 bases from V and 10 from J, leaving 18 bases between them.

As to this clonotype: Relative to the germline gene, one junction end is altered; a read error may explain this. The chain links TRBV11-2 to TRBJ2-1; D remains ambiguous. There are 13 residues in the CDR3. Germline V CDR1 and CDR2: SGHAT, FQNNGV. The CDR3 loop reads CASSFVPNNVQFF. The CDR3 DNA reads TGTGCCAGCAGTTTCGTGCCCAACAATGTGCAGTTCTTC.